This entry concerns a single T cell receptor beta chain. Per the germline V gene, CDR1 is SEHNR and CDR2 is FQNEAQ (reference sequence). V shed 1 base and J shed 0 bases, with 10 bases lying between them. The CDR3 totals 16 residues. The record originates from a study of shared clonotypes between healthy human individuals. Naive-designated CD8 cells lacked CD45RO, were positively enriched for CCR7, and omitted terminally differentiated effector memory CD45RA+ cells. The assay was immunoSEQ multiplex PCR, and TCRdb's table has in-frame clones only and misses some. Of under 1 million clones listed, almost 95% are singletons.

The chain combines TRBV7-9 with TRBJ1-3, with D uncertain. Specimen: naive CD8+ T cells sorted from blood. This sequence originates from a man younger than 40 in good health. In DNA form, the CDR3 reads TGTGCCAGCAGCTTAGAGAGCAGGTCCTCTGGAAACACCATATATTTT. Its translation: CASSLESRSSGNTIYF.